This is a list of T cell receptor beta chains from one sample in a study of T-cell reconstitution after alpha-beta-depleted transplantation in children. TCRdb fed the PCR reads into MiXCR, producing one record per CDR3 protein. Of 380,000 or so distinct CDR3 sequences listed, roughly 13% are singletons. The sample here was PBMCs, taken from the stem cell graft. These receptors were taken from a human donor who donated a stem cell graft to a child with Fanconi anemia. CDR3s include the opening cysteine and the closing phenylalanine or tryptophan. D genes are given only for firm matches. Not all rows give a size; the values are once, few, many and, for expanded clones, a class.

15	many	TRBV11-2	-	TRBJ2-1	TGTGCCAGCAGCTTATGGCAGGGATCCTACAATGAGCAGTTCTTC	CASSLWQGSYNEQFF
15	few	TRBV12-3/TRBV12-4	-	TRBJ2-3	TGTGCCAGCAGTCCCTTTGGCCAAGCCACAGATACGCAGTATTTT	CASSPFGQATDTQYF
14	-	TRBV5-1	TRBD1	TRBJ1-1	TGCGCCAGCAGCGATCACAGGGGAGGAACTGAAGCTTTCTTT	CASSDHRGGTEAFF
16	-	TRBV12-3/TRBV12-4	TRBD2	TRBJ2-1	TGTGCCAGCAGTTTTGCGCGACTAGCGGGGGGCGATGAGCAGTTCTTC	CASSFARLAGGDEQFF
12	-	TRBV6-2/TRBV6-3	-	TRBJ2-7	TGTGCCAGCAGGGAAGGGCCCTACGAGCAGTACTTC	CASREGPYEQYF
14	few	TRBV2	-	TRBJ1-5	TGTGCCAGCAGTGAAAGGGTGGGCAATCAGCCCCAGCATTTT	CASSERVGNQPQHF
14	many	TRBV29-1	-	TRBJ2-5	TGCAGCGCAAGCCCCCCTATGACTCAAGAGACCCAGTACTTC	CSASPPMTQETQYF
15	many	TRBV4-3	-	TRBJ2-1	TGCGCCAGCAGCCAAGGGGGGAACTCCTACAATGAGCAGTTCTTC	CASSQGGNSYNEQFF
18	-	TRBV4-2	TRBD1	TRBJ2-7	TGTGCCAGCAGCCCCGCTTTCGGGGGGACAGGGGGTGGGTACGAGCAGTACTTC	CASSPAFGGTGGGYEQYF
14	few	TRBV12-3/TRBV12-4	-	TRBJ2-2	TGTGCCAGCAGTTCGATAGGGGATACCGGGGAGCTGTTTTTT	CASSSIGDTGELFF
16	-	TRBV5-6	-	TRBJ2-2	TGTGCCAGCAGCTTATACGGCGATAAAGACACCGGGGAGCTGTTTTTT	CASSLYGDKDTGELFF
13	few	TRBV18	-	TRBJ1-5	TGTGCCAGCTCAGTAAAAGGGGATCAGCCCCAGCATTTT	CASSVKGDQPQHF
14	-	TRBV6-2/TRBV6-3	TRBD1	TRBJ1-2	TGTGCCAGCTATGGACAGGGAAACCCTTTTGGCTACACCTTC	CASYGQGNPFGYTF
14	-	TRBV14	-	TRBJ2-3	TGTGCCAGCAGCCAACACTACAGGGACCCTACGCAGTATTTT	CASSQHYRDPTQYF
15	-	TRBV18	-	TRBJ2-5	TGTGCCAGCTCACCTTTTCTGTTGGGGCAAGAGACCCAGTACTTC	CASSPFLLGQETQYF
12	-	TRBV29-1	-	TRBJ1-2	TGCAGCGTTGGAGTCCGGGAATATGGCTACACCTTC	CSVGVREYGYTF
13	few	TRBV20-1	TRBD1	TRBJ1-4	TGCAGTGCTAGAGATTCAGGGGGAAAAAAACTGTTTTTT	CSARDSGGKKLFF
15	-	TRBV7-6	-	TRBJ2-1	TGTGCCAGCAGCTCGGCGGTGAGCTCCTACAATGAGCAGTTCTTC	CASSSAVSSYNEQFF
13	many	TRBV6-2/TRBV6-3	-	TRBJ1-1	TGTGCCAGCACGGACGGGGGTTGGACTGAAGCTTTCTTT	CASTDGGWTEAFF
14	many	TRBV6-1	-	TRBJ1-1	TGTGCCAGCAGTGAAACAGGGTTTTGGGCTGAAGCTTTCTTT	CASSETGFWAEAFF
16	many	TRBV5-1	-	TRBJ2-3	TGCGCCAGCAGCCCAGTTAGCCGCTCCGCCTGGAATACGCAGTATTTT	CASSPVSRSAWNTQYF
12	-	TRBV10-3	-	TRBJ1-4	TGTGCCATCAGTGAGGGTAGTGAAAAACTGTTTTTT	CAISEGSEKLFF
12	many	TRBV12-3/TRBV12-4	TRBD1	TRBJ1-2	TGTGCCAGCAGTTTAGCGGGACAGAGCTACACCTTC	CASSLAGQSYTF
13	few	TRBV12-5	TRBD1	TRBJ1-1	TGTGCTAGTGGTTTGGGTACAGGGGCTGAAGCTTTCTTT	CASGLGTGAEAFF
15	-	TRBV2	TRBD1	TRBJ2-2	TGTGCCAGCAGGACAGGGGGCGCGAACACCGGGGAGCTGTTTTTT	CASRTGGANTGELFF
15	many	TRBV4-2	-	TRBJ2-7	TGTGCCAGCAGCCAAGATATGCGCCAGGGAGGCGAGCAGTACTTC	CASSQDMRQGGEQYF
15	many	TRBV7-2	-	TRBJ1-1	TGTGCCAGCAGCTTAGCAACAGGCCCGAACACTGAAGCTTTCTTT	CASSLATGPNTEAFF
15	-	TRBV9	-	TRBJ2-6	TGTGCCAGCAGCCGAGAGAGCTCTGGGGCCAACGTCCTGACTTTC	CASSRESSGANVLTF
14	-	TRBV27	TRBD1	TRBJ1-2	TGTGCCAGCAGACATAGACAGGGGAACTATGGCTACACCTTC	CASRHRQGNYGYTF
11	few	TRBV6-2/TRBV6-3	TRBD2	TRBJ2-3	TGTGCCAGCTTGGGAGGGGTTACGCAGTATTTT	CASLGGVTQYF
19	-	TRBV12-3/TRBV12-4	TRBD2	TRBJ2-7	TGTGCCAGCAGTTGGGGCCGTGGGACTAGCGGGGGAAACTCCTACGAGCAGTACTTC	CASSWGRGTSGGNSYEQYF
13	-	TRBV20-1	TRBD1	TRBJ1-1	TGCAGTGCCGACGGACAGGAGGACACTGAAGCTTTCTTT	CSADGQEDTEAFF
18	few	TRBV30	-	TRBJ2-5	TGTGCCTGGAGTGTACTACCGGAAAAGGGGGTAGCTCAAGAGACCCAGTACTTC	CAWSVLPEKGVAQETQYF
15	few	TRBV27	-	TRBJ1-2	TGTGCCAGCAGTTTACGGCGAGGGTACAACTATGGCTACACCTTC	CASSLRRGYNYGYTF
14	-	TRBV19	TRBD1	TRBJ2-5	TGTGCCAGTAGTGCCCACAGGGGCCAAGAGACCCAGTACTTC	CASSAHRGQETQYF
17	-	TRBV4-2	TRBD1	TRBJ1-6	TGTGCCAGCAGCCAAGATTTGGCAGGGGGATGGAATTCACCCCTCCACTTT	CASSQDLAGGWNSPLHF
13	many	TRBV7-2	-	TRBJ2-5	TGTGCCAGCAGCTTAGTAGGGGCAGAGACCCAGTACTTC	CASSLVGAETQYF
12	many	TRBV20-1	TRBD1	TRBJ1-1	TGCAGTCCGCAAGGGGGACAGGGTACGACTTTCTTT	CSPQGGQGTTFF
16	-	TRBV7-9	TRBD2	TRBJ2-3	TGTGCCAGCAGCGAGACTAGCGGGGGGGCGACAGATACGCAGTATTTT	CASSETSGGATDTQYF
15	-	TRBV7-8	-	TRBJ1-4	TGTGCCAGCAGCCCCCGTTTTGCAACTAATGAAAAACTGTTTTTT	CASSPRFATNEKLFF
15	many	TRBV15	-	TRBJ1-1	TGTGCCACCAGCAGAGACGGCAGGGCGAACACTGAAGCTTTCTTT	CATSRDGRANTEAFF
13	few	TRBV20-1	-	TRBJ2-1	TGCAGTGCTCCCGCCGGGGCCGACAATGAGCAGTTCTTC	CSAPAGADNEQFF
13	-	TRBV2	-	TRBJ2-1	TGTGCCAGTTTCGGGGGGCAGGACAATGAGCAGTTCTTC	CASFGGQDNEQFF
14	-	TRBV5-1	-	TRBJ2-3	TGCGCCAGCAGCCGGTGGACTAGCACAGATACGCAGTATTTT	CASSRWTSTDTQYF
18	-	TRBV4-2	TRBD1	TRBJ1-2	TGTGCCAGCAGCCAACTGCCGGTCGACAGGGGGCCTAACTATGGCTACACCTTC	CASSQLPVDRGPNYGYTF
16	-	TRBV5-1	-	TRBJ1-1	TGCGCCAGCAGCTTCTCCCCCGCGACTGAAAACACTGAAGCTTTCTTT	CASSFSPATENTEAFF